Below, one T cell receptor beta chain is given with its context. The antigen remains undetermined. Repertoires were sampled repeatedly during chemoradiotherapy. Sequencing was performed with immunoSEQ multiplex PCR; in TCRdb, only in-frame clones are kept and a portion is missing. This table holds 9,500 to 11,000 clones, about four fifths found once. This entry comes from a study of chemoradiotherapy in HPV16-positive cancers. Study at large: Candidate HPV-specific clones and shared TCR motifs came from two HPV16-positive patients. Study findings and constraints: During treatment, candidate HPV-specific clones and E7-related motifs expanded in tumor. Only a couple of HPV16-positive patients supplied the functional HPV-specificity definition.

The sequenced sample was tumor tissue, obtained from a patient who underwent chemoradiotherapy. The TCR was taken from a human donor with HPV-associated anogenital cancer.

The CDR3 reads CASSLATDSGANVLTF. Written as DNA, the CDR3 is TGTGCCAGCAGTTTGGCGACGGACTCTGGGGCCAACGTCCTGACTTTC. The J gene is TRBJ2-6, the V gene TRBV28; D not certain. Germline V gene sequence: CDR1 MDHEN, CDR2 SYDVKM. The CDR3 consists of 16 residues. V gave up 3 bases and J gave up 0 bases, with 9 bases separating them.